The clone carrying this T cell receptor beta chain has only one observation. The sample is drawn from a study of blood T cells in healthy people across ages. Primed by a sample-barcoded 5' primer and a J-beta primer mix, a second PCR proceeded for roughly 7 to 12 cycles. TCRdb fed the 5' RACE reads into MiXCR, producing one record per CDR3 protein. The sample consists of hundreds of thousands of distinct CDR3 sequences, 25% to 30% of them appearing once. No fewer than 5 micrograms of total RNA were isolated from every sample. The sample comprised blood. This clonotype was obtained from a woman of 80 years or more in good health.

CDR3 DNA: TGTGCCAGCAGTTTACGAGGGGGGACTAGTGGCGAGCAGTACTTC. Translation: CASSLRGGTSGEQYF. The rearrangement uses TRBV12-3 or TRBV12-4 and TRBJ2-7; 8 positions agree with TRBD2. The length of the CDR3 is 15 residues. The V gene end was trimmed by 2 bases and the J gene end by 6 bases; junction bases not matched to a gene: 9.